The T cell receptor beta chain described here comes from a study of Graves' ophthalmopathy and Graves' hyperthyroidism. Study at large: Peripheral blood (taken before any treatment) was collected at initial diagnosis.

RNA transcripts provided the template for amplifying TCR beta CDR3 regions. First-round RT-PCR relied on HTBI primers, and a second-round multiplex PCR came next. MiXCR was run by TCRdb on the multiplex PCR reads, yielding one entry per CDR3 protein. Here the sample spans some 410,000 distinct CDR3 sequences, roughly 20% being singletons. Between the trimmed V and J ends, which lost 0 bases and 8 bases, there was a span of 10 bases. The CDR3 is 13 amino acids. Germline V gene lookup returns CDR1 MDHEN and CDR2 SYDVKM. From fresh peripheral blood, roughly 11 ml in volume, the PBMCs were obtained. J is TRBJ1-1 and V is TRBV28; D is unclear. This receptor was taken from a young woman with stable Graves' hyperthyroidism. The sequencing sample was made of peripheral blood. CDR3 sequence (DNA): TGTGCCAGCAGTTTATGGGGTAAAAGAGAAGCTTTCTTT. Translating gives CASSLWGKREAFF.